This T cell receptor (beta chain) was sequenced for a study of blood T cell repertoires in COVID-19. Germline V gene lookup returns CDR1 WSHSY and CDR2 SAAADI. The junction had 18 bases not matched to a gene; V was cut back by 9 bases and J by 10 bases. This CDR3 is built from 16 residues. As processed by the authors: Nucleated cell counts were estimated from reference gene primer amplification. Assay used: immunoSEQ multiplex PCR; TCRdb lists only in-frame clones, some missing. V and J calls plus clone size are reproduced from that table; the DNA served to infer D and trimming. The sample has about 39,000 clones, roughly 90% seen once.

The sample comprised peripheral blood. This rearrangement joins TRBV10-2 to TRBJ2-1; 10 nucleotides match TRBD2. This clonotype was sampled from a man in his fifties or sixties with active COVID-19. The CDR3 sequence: CASRDPLSSGSREQFF. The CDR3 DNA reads TGCGCCAGTCGTGACCCTCTCTCTAGCGGGAGTCGAGAGCAGTTCTTC.